The T cell receptor beta chain described here comes from a study of blood T cell repertoires in COVID-19. Study at large: T cells, B-cell-depleted T cells, or PBMCs provided the cDNA or gDNA that served as material.

Assay: immunoSEQ multiplex PCR; the TCRdb copy retains only in-frame clones and omits some. Of 50,000 or so clones in the sample, roughly 84% are singletons; the top ten hold under 8.5%. V shed 4 bases and J 8 bases; nucleotides not matched to a gene: 8. The germline V gene encodes CDR1 MGHDK and CDR2 SYGVNS. The CDR3 loop spans 16 amino acids. The chain combines TRBV25-1 with TRBJ2-1; 13 bases line up with TRBD2. The sequencing input was peripheral blood. This clonotype was sampled from a man aged 50 to 59 with active COVID-19. CDR3 in amino acids: CASSARTSGRIDEQFF. The CDR3 nucleotides are TGTGCCAGCAGTGCGCGGACTAGCGGGAGAATCGATGAGCAGTTCTTC.